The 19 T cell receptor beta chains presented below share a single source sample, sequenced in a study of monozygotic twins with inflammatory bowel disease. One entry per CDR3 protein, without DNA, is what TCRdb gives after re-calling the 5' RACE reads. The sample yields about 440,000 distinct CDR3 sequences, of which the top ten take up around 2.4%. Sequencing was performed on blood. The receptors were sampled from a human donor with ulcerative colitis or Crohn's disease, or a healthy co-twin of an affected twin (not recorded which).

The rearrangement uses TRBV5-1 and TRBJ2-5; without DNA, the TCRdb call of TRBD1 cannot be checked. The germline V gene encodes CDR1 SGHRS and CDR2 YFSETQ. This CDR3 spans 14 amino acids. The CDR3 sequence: CASSPRTGQETQYF.

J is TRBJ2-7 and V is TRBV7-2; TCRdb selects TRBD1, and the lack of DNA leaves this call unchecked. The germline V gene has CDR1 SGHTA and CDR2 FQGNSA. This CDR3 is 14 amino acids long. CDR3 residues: CASSWGRNTYEQYF.

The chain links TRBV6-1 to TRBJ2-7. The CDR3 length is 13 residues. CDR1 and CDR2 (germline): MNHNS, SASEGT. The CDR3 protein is CLVVVSSSYEQYF.

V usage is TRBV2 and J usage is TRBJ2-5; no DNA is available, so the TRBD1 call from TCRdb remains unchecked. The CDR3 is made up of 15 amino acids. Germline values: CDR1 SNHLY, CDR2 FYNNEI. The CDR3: CASRPNQGVQETQYF.

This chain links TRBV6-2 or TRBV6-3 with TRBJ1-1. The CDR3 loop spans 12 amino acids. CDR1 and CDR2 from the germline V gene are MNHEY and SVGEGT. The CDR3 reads CASSYGGSGAFF.

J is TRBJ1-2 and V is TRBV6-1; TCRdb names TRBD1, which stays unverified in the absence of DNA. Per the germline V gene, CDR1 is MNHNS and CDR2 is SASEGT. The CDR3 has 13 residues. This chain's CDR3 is CASSESGTYGYTF.

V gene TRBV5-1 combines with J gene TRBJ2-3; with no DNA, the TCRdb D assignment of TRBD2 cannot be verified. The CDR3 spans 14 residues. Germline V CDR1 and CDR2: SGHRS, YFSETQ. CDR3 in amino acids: CASTTSGGGDTQYF.

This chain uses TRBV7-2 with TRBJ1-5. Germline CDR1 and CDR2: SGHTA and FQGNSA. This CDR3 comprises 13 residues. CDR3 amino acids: CASSSEAEWSQHF. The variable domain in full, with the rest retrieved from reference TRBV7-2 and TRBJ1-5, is GAGVSQSPSNKVTEKGKDVELRCDPISGHTALYWYRQSLGQGLEFLIYFQGNSAPDKSGLPSDRFSAERTGGSVSTLTIQRTQQEDSAVYLCASSSEAEWSQHFGDGTRLSIL.

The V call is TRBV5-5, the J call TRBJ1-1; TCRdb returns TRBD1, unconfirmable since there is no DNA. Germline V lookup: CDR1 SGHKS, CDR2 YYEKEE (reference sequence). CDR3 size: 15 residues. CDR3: CASCQGAHTAAEAFF.

The CDR3: CASSGPDIEAMDLYGYTF. The genes are TRBV6-1 and TRBJ1-2. CDR3 length equals 18 residues. The germline CDR1 and CDR2 sequences are MNHNS and SASEGT.

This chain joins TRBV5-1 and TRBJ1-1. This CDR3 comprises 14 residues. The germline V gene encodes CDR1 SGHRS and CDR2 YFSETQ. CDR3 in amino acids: CASSREGAGTEAFF.

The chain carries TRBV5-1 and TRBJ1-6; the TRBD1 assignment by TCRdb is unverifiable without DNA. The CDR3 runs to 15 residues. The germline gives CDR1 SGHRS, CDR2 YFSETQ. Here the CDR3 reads CASSPIGDRASPLHF.

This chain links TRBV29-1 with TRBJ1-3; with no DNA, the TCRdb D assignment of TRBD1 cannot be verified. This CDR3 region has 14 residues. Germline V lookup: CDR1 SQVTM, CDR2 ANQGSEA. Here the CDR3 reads CSVDTGGPGNTIYF.

This chain's CDR3 is CASSSEGQVNTEAFF. The chain uses TRBV12-3 or TRBV12-4 and TRBJ1-1; the D gene TCRdb calls, TRBD1, cannot be checked with no DNA. There are 15 residues in the CDR3.

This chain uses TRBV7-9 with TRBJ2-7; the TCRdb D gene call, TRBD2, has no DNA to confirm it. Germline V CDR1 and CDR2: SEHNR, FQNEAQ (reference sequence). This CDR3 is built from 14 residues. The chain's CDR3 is CASSKLAGNDEQYF.

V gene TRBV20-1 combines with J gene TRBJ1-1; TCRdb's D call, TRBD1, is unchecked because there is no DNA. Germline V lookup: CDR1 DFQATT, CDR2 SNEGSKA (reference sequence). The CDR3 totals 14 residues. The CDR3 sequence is CSAIAPTGNTEAFF.

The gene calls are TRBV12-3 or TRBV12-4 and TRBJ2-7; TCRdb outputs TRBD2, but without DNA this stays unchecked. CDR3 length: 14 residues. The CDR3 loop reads CASSFGAGAYEQYF.

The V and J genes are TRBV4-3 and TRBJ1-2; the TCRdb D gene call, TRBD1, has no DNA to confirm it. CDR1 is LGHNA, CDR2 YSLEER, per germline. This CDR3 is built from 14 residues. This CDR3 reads CASSQIGQGDGYTF.

CDR3 protein: CASSLLWTEKETQYF. The V and J genes are TRBV11-2 and TRBJ2-5. This CDR3 is built from 15 residues. CDR1 and CDR2 from the germline V gene are SGHAT and FQNNGV. The variable domain in full, with the rest retrieved from reference TRBV11-2 and TRBJ2-5, is EAGVAQSPRYKIIEKRQSVAFWCNPISGHATLYWYQQILGQGPKLLIQFQNNGVVDDSQLPKDRFSAERLKGVDSTLKIQPAKLEDSAVYLCASSLLWTEKETQYFGPGTRLLVL.